This TCR beta chain was retrieved from a study of cytomegalovirus exposure and HLA in healthy donors. Points from the study as a whole: One variant, a missense change in DCLRE1C, was linked in a later analysis to TCR beta V- and J-gene trimming. Earlier analysis yielded a pattern in which most TCR beta V segments were productive about 90% or about 30% of the time.

The CDR3 totals 15 residues. Germline lookup yields CDR1 LGHNA and CDR2 YSLEER. V gave up 2 bases and J gave up 7 bases; unmatched junction bases: 7. A word on this clone: The antigen remains unidentified.

PCR primers comprised 60 Vbeta and 13 Jbeta primers. Assay used: immunoSEQ multiplex PCR; TCRdb lists only in-frame clones, some missing. The sample has 84,000 or so clones, 75% to 80% seen once. The chain uses TRBV4-3 and TRBJ1-4; 7 positions match TRBD1. The receptor was derived from a man aged 25-45 years in good health and CMV-seronegative. The sample comprised PBMCs. This CDR3 reads CASSQRRQGGEKLFF. The CDR3, as DNA: TGCGCCAGCAGCCAACGCCGACAGGGCGGTGAAAAACTGTTTTTT.